This TCR beta chain was identified in a study of identical twins. To note about this clonotype: Its target is not known.

Germline CDR1 is MDHEN and CDR2 is SYDVKM. The CDR3 totals 14 residues. Trimming removed 2 bases from V and 6 bases from J; junction bases left unmatched: 6. All donors were healthy, and all were Caucasian. MiXCR was run by TCRdb on the 5' RACE reads, yielding one entry per CDR3 protein. The sample has about 570,000 distinct CDR3 sequences, over 8.5% seen once. Study-wide results and caveats: Among out-of-frame alpha sequences shared by twins, low generation probability occurred in excess.

The data also belong to a second study, concerning yellow fever vaccine responses in identical twins.

The sequence derives from a woman under 30 in good health. Sequenced: PBMCs. This chain uses TRBV28 with TRBJ1-2, with 7 bases fitting TRBD1. In DNA form, the CDR3 reads TGTGCCAGCAGTTTAGGAGACAGGGACGATGGCTACACCTTC. This sequence encodes CASSLGDRDDGYTF.